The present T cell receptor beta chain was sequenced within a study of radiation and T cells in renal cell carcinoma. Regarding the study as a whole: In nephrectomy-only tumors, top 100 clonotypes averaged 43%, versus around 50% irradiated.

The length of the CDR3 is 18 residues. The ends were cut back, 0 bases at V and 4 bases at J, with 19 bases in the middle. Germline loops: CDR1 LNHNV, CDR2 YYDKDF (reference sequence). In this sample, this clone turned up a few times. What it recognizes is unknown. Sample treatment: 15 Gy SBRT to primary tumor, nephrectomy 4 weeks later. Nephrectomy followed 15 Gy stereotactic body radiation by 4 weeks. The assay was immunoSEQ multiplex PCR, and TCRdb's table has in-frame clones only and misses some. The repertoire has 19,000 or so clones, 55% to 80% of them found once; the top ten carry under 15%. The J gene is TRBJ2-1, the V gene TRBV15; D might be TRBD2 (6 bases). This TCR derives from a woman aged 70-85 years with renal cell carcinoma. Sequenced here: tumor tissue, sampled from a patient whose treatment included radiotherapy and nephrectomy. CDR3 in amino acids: CATSRDMERDGRYNEQFF. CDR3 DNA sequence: TGTGCCACCAGCAGAGATATGGAAAGGGACGGGAGATACAATGAGCAGTTCTTC.